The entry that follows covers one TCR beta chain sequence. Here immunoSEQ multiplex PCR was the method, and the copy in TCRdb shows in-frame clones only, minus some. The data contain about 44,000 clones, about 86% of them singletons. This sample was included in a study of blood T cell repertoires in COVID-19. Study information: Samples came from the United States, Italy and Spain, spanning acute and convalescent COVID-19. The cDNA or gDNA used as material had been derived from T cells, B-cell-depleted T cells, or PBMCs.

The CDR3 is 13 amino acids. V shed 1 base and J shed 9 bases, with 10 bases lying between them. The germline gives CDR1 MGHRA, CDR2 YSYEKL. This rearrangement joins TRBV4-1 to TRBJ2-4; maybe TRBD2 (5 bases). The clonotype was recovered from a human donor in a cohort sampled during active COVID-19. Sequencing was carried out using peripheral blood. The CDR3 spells CASSQGEGGIQYF. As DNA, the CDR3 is TGCGCCAGCAGCCAAGGAGAGGGTGGCATTCAGTACTTC.